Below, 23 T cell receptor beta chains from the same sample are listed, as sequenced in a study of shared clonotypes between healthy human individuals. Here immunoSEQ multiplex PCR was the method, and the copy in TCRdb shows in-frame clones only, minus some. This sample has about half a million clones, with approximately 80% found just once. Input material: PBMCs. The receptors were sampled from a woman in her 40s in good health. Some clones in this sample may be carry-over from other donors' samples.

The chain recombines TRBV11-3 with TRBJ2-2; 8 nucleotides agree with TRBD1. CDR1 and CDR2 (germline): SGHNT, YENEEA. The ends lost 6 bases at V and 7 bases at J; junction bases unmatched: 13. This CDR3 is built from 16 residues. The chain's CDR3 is CASSPGLTGDVGELFF. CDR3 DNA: TGTGCCAGCAGTCCCGGGTTGACAGGGGATGTCGGGGAGCTGTTTTTT.

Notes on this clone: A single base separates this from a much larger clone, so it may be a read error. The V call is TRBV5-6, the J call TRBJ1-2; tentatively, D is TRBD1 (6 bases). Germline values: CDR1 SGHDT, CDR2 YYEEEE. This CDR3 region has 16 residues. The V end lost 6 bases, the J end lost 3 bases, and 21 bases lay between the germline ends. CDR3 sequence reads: CASTGPGTHLDYGYTF. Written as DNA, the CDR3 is TGTGCCAGCACCGGCCCCGGGACACACCTCGACTATGGCTACACCTTC.

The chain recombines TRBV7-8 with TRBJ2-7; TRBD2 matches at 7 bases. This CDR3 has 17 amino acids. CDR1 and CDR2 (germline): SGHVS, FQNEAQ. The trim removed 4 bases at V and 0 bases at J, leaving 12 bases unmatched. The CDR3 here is CASSSLSGPASSYEQYF. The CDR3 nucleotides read TGTGCCAGCAGCTCCCTTAGCGGGCCAGCGAGCTCCTACGAGCAGTACTTC.

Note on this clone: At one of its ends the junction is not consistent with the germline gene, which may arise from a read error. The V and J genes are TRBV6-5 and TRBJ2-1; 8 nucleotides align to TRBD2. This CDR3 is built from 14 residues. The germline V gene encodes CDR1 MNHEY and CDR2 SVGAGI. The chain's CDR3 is CASSSRTSYSEQFF. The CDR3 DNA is TGTGCCAGCAGTTCCCGGACTAGCTACAGTGAGCAGTTCTTC.

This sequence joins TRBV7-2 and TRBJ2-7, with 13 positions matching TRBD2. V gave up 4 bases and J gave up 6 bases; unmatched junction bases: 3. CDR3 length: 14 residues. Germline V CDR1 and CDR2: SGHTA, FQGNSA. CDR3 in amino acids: CASSSRTSGSEQYF. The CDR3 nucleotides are TGTGCCAGCAGCTCTCGGACTAGCGGGAGCGAGCAGTACTTC.

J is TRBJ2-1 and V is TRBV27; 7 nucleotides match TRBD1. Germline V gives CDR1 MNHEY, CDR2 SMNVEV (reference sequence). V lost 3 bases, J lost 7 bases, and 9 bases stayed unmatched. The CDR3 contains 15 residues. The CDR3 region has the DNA TGTGCCAGCAGTTTCCAACCTGACAGGGATAATGAGCAGTTCTTC. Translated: CASSFQPDRDNEQFF.

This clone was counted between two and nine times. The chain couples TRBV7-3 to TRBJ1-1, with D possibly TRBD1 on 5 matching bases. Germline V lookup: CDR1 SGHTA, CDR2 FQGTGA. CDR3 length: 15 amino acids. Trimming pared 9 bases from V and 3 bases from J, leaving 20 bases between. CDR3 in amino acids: CASLPSGGLYTEAFF. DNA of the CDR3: TGTGCCAGTCTCCCCTCCGGGGGGTTGTACACTGAAGCTTTCTTT. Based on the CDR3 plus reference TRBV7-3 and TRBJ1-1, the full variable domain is GAGVSQTPSNKVTEKGKYVELRCDPISGHTALYWYRQSLGQGPEFLIYFQGTGAADDSGLPNDRFFAVRPEGSVSTLKIQRTERGDSAVYLCASLPSGGLYTEAFFGQGTRLTVV.

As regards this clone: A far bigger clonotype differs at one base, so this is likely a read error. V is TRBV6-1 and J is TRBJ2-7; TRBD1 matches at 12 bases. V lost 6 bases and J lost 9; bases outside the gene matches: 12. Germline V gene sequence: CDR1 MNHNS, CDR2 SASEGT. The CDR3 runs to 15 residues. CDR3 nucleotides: TGTGCCAGCAGGGAGGGGACAGGGGGCCCGCGGGTGCAGTACTTC. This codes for CASREGTGGPRVQYF.

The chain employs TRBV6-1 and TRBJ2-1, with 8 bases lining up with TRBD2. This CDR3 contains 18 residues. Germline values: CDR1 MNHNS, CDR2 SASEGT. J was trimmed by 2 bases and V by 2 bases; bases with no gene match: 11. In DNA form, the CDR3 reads TGTGCCAGCAGTGAATTAGGTAGCGGGACACCCCCCTACAATGAGCAGTTCTTC. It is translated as CASSELGSGTPPYNEQFF.

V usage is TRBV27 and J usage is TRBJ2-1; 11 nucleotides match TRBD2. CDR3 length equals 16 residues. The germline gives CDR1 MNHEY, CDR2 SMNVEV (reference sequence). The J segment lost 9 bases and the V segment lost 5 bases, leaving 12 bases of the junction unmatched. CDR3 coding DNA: TGTGCCAGCAGTCAGATAGCGGGAGGGCCAGGATTTGAGCAGTTCTTC. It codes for CASSQIAGGPGFEQFF.

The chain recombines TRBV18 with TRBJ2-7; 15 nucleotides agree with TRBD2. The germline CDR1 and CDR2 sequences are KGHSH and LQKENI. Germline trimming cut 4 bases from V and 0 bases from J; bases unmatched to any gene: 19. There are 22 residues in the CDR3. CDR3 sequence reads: CASSRLPPTGTSGRSSSYEQYF. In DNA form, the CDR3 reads TGTGCCAGCTCACGACTACCCCCAACCGGGACTAGCGGGAGGTCGAGCTCCTACGAGCAGTACTTC.

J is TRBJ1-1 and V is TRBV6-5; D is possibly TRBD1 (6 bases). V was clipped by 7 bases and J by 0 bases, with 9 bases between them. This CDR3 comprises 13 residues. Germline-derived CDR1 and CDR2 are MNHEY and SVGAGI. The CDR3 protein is CASIDRMNTEAFF. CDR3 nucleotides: TGTGCCAGCATAGACAGGATGAACACTGAAGCTTTCTTT.

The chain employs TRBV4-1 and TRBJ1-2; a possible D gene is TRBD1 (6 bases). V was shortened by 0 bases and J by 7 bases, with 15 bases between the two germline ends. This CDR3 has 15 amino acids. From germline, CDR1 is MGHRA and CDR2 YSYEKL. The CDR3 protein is CASSQDESGVGGYTF. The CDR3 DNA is TGCGCCAGCAGCCAAGATGAGTCAGGGGTGGGTGGCTACACCTTC.

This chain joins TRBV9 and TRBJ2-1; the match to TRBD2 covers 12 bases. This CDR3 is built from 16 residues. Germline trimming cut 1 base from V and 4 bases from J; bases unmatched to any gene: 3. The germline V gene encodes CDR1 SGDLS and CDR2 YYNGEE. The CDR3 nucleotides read TGTGCCAGCAGCGTACTAGCGGGAGGGCCGTACAATGAGCAGTTCTTC. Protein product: CASSVLAGGPYNEQFF.

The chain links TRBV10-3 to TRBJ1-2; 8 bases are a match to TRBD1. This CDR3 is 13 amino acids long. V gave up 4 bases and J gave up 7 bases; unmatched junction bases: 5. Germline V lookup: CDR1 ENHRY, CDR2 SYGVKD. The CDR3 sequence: CAISGGQETGYTF. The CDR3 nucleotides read TGTGCCATCAGTGGGGGACAGGAGACTGGCTACACCTTC.

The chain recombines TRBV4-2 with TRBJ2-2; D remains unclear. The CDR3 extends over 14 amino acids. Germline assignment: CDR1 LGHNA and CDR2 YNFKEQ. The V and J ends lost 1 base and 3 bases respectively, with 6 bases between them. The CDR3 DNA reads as TGTGCCAGCAGCCAAGCCAGATACACCGGGGAGCTGTTTTTT. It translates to CASSQARYTGELFF.

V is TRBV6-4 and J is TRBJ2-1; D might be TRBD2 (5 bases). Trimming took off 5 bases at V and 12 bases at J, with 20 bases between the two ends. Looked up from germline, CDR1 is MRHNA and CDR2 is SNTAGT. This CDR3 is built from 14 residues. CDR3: CASSPLFSGKRQFF. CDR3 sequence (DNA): TGTGCCAGCAGTCCCCTATTCAGCGGAAAAAGGCAGTTCTTC.

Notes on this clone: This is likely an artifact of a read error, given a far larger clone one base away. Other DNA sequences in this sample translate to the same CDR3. The CDR3 sequence is CASSFSLNYGYTF. The CDR3 DNA reads TGTGCCAGCAGTTTCAGCCTCAACTATGGCTACACCTTC. The V gene is TRBV27, the J gene TRBJ1-2, with D uncertain. The CDR3 consists of 13 residues. Germline values: CDR1 MNHEY, CDR2 SMNVEV (reference sequence). Trimming took 3 bases from V and 2 from J, leaving 7 bases between them.

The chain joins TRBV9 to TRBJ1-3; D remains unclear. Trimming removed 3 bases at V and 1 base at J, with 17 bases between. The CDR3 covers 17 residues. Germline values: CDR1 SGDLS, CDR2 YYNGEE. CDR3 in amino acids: CASSAAGPISSGNTIYF. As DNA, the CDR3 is TGTGCCAGCAGCGCCGCAGGTCCCATCTCTTCTGGAAACACCATATATTTT.

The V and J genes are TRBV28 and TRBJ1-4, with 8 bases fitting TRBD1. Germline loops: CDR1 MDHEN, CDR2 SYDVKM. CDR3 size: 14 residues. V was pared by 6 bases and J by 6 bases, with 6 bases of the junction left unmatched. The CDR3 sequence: CASRSTGDHEKLFF. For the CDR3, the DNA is TGTGCCAGCAGATCGACAGGGGATCATGAAAAACTGTTTTTT.

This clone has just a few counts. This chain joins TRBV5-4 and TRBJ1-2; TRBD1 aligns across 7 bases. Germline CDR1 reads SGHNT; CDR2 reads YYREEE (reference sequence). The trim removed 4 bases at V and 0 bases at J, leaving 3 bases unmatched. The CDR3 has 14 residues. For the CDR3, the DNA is TGTGCCAGCAGCCCCCAGGGGGCTAACTATGGCTACACCTTC. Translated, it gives CASSPQGANYGYTF.

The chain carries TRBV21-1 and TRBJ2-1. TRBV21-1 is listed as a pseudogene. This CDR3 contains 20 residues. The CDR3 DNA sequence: TGTGCCAGCAGCAAAAAGGGGACGGTTGTAGCGTATAGCTCCTACAATGAGCAGTTCTTC. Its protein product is CASSKKGTVVAYSSYNEQFF.

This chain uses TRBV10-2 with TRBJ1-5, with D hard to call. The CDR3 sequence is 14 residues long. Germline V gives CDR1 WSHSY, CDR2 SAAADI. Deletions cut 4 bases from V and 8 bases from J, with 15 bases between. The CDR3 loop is CASSAGAEAKPQHF. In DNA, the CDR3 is TGCGCCAGCAGTGCGGGCGCCGAGGCCAAGCCCCAGCATTTT.